This entry describes one TCR beta chain. As yet, its antigen is unknown. One end of the junction fails to match germline, which may point to a read error. In the same sample, other DNA sequences code for this CDR3. Germline V gene data show CDR1 as MGHRA and CDR2 as YSYEKL. This CDR3 contains 14 residues. This entry is derived from a study of Tregs in tolerant kidney transplant recipients. Study information: Related graft donors supplied nonmyeloablative bone marrow transplants, and mixed chimerism was transient.

The method was immunoSEQ multiplex PCR; TCRdb's version includes in-frame clones alone and lacks a portion of them. The table shows around 15,000 clones, with more than 50% occurring only once. Recipient PBMCs carried a CFSE label and met irradiated graft donor PBMCs for about six days before FACS sorting. General observations from the study: No direct test of biological reproducibility was done here. The small number of patients limits these findings pending further validation.

The starting material was CD4+ T cells from blood cultured with allogeneic cells, obtained before the transplant. The sequence derives from a human patient who received a combined kidney and bone marrow transplant. The chain employs TRBV4-1 and TRBJ1-6; D not certain. The CDR3 nucleotides are TGCGCCAGCAGCTTCTTATCCTATAATTCCCCCCTCCACTTT. Its protein product is CASSFLSYNSPLHF.